The T cell receptor (beta chain) described here comes from a study of graft-versus-host responses after intestinal transplantation. As for the study in general: Recipients got multivisceral, liver-intestinal, or isolated intestinal transplants.

Study-level findings and limits: Peak GvH clone levels in circulation were associated with early post-transplant HvG declines.

TCRdb's copy holds only in-frame clones and misses some; the assay was immunoSEQ multiplex PCR. The data show roughly 64,000 clones, approximately 90% seen once. To note about this clone: The antigen is undetermined.

Trimming pared 1 base from V and 8 bases from J, leaving 17 bases between. The germline gives CDR1 MDHEN, CDR2 SYDVKM. The CDR3 contains 16 residues. This chain joins TRBV28 and TRBJ2-2; maybe TRBD2 (6 bases). The starting material was unstimulated CD8+ T cells sorted from spleen or lymph node cells, obtained before transplant. The source is a human donor who was the organ donor for an intestinal transplant. The CDR3 DNA reads as TGTGCCAGCAGTTTATCCGAACAGACTAGTCGGGGGGAGCTGTTTTTT. Its protein is CASSLSEQTSRGELFF.